The sequence of this TCR beta chain was determined in a study of blood T cell repertoires in COVID-19. Profiled with immunoSEQ multiplex PCR; TCRdb holds only in-frame clones, not every one. In the table there are about 130,000 clones, roughly 85% of which are singletons. CDR1 is LGHNT, CDR2 FRNRAP, per germline. The CDR3 totals 13 residues. Trimming took 0 bases from V and 7 from J, leaving 10 bases between them. Material for sequencing was peripheral blood. The receptor was isolated from a woman of 80 years or more with acute or convalescent COVID-19. The rearrangement joins TRBV12-5 to TRBJ2-7; possible D gene TRBD1, 5 bases. DNA of the CDR3: TGTGCTAGTGGTTTGGTACAGGCCGGGGAGCAGTACTTC. Translation: CASGLVQAGEQYF. Variable domain in full (rest from reference TRBV12-5 and TRBJ2-7): DARVTQTPRHKVTEMGQEVTMRCQPILGHNTVFWYRQTMMQGLELLAYFRNRAPLDDSGMPKDRFSAEMPDATLATLKIQPSEPRDSAVYFCASGLVQAGEQYFGPGTRLTVT.